This paragraph covers one T cell receptor (beta chain) sequence. Its antigen is undetermined. This sample was included in a study of CD8+CD57+ T cells in acquired aplastic anemia. Study-wide results and limits: CD8+ Simpson's diversity showed no significant patient-control difference. In common between the patients and the controls were approximately 30 CD8+ CDR3 sequences.

Whoever was chosen for sequencing had shown CD8+CD57+ cell expansion by flow cytometry. Each patient had severe acquired aplastic anemia. The template used for profiling TCR beta VDJ and CDR3 was genomic DNA. TCRdb itself ran the reads through MiXCR, one entry per CDR3 protein. The sample lists some 140,000 distinct CDR3 sequences, approximately 52% occurring once. The CDR3 totals 12 residues. Germline V gene lookup returns CDR1 SNHLY and CDR2 FYNNEI. V was shortened by 5 bases and J by 5 bases, with 9 bases between the two germline ends. The sequence derives from a human donor with aplastic anemia. The sample consisted of sorted CD4+, CD8+, or CD8+CD57+ T cells (not recorded which) from PBMCs. This chain joins TRBV2 and TRBJ2-5; D gene ambiguous. The CDR3 spells CASSQSGETQYF. The CDR3 nucleotides are TGTGCCAGCAGTCAGTCCGGGGAGACCCAGTACTTC. Full variable domain (missing parts from reference TRBV2 and TRBJ2-5): EPEVTQTPSHQVTQMGQEVILRCVPISNHLYFYWYRQILGQKVEFLVSFYNNEISEKSEIFDDQFSVERPDGSNFTLKIRSTKLEDSAMYFCASSQSGETQYFGPGTRLLVL.